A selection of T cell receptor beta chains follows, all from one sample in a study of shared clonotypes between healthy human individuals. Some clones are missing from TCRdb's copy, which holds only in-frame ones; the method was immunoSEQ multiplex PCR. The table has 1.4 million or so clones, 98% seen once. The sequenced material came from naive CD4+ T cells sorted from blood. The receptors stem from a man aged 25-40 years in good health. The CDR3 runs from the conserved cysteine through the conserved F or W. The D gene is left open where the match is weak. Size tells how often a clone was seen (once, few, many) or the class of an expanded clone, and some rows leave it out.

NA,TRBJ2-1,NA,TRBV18,CASSPGRWEQFF,TGTGCCAGCTCACCGGGAAGGTGGGAGCAGTTCTTC
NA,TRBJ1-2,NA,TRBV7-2,CASSLDRVHGYTF,TGTGCCAGCAGCTTAGATAGGGTTCATGGCTACACCTTC
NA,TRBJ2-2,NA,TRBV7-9,CASSLDGNTGELFF,TGTGCCAGCAGCTTAGACGGGAACACCGGGGAGCTGTTTTTT
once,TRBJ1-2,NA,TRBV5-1,CASSLAGDGGYTF,TGCGCCAGCAGCTTGGCGGGGGACGGCGGCTACACCTTC
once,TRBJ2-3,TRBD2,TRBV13,CASSFTGTSGTSTDTQYF,TGTGCCAGCAGCTTTACCGGGACTAGCGGAACTAGCACAGATACGCAGTATTTT
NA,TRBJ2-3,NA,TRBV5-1,CASSLGRDVRSDTQYF,TGCGCCAGCAGCTTGGGCAGGGACGTGAGGTCAGATACGCAGTATTTT
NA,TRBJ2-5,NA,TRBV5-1,CASSLFLAPQETQYF,TGCGCCAGCAGCTTGTTTTTAGCGCCCCAAGAGACCCAGTACTTC
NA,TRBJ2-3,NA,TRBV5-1,CASSFRRTDTQYF,TGCGCCAGCAGCTTTCGACGGACCGATACGCAGTATTTT
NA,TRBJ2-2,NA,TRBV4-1,CASSQGYGNTGELFF,TGCGCCAGCAGCCAAGGATACGGAAACACCGGGGAGCTGTTTTTT
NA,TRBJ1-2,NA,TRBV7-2,CASSLKAVYGYTF,TGTGCCAGCAGCTTAAAGGCGGTGTATGGCTACACCTTC
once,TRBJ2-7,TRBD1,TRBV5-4,CASSLTGTGVEQYF,TGTGCCAGCAGCTTGACCGGGACAGGGGTCGAGCAGTACTTC
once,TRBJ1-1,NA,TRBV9,CASSVVDSRTEAFF,TGTGCCAGCAGCGTAGTCGACAGTAGGACTGAAGCTTTCTTT
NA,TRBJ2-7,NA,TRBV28,CATRGRSGTYEQYF,TGTGCCACCCGCGGACGCTCAGGCACCTACGAGCAGTACTTC
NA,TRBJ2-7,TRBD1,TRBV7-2,CASSLAGQVLYEQYF,TGTGCCAGCAGCTTAGCAGGACAGGTCCTCTACGAGCAGTACTTC
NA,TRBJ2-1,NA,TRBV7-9,CASSPPGSKKFF,TGTGCCAGCAGCCCCCCGGGGTCTAAGAAGTTCTTC
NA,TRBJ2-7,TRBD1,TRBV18,CASTSKGTGFYEQYF,TGTGCCAGCACCTCAAAGGGGACAGGGTTCTACGAGCAGTACTTC
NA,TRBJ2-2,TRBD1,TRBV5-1,CASSTGQPAGELFF,TGCGCCAGCAGCACGGGACAGCCGGCCGGGGAGCTGTTTTTT
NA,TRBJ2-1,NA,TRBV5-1,CASSLATGPGVYYNEQFF,TGCGCCAGCAGCTTGGCCACGGGTCCTGGTGTTTACTACAATGAGCAGTTCTTC
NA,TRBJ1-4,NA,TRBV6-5,CASSYSPGPWGEKLFF,TGTGCCAGCAGTTACTCTCCAGGTCCGTGGGGTGAAAAACTGTTTTTT
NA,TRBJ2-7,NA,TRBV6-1,CASSDFSQGRSYEQYF,TGTGCCAGCAGTGATTTTTCCCAAGGCAGAAGCTACGAGCAGTACTTC
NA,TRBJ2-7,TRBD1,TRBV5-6,CASSGAATGGSEQYF,TGTGCCAGCAGCGGGGCCGCGACAGGGGGCTCAGAGCAGTACTTC
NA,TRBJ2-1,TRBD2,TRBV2,CASSVGLAGGSSYNEQFF,TGTGCCAGCAGTGTTGGACTAGCGGGAGGTAGCTCCTACAATGAGCAGTTCTTC
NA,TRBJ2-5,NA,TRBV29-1,CSVPPETIQETQYF,TGCAGCGTCCCCCCGGAGACAATACAAGAGACCCAGTACTTC
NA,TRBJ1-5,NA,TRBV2,CASSEYEGLPQHF,TGTGCCAGCAGTGAATATGAGGGACTGCCCCAGCATTTT
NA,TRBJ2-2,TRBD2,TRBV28,CASTSGSRAGELFF,TGTGCCAGTACTAGCGGGAGTCGGGCCGGGGAGCTGTTTTTT
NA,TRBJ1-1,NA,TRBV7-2,CASSLELTGGTEAFF,TGTGCCAGCAGCTTAGAGCTAACAGGAGGGACCGAAGCTTTCTTT
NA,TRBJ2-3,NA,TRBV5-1,CASSLLGGPGTDTQYF,TGCGCCAGCAGCTTGCTAGGCGGACCAGGCACAGATACGCAGTATTTT
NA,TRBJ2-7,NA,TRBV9,CASSVGLAYEQYF,TGTGCCAGCAGCGTCGGGCTAGCGTACGAGCAGTACTTC
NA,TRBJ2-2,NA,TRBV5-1,CASSFYGANTGELFF,TGCGCCAGCAGCTTTTACGGAGCGAACACCGGGGAGCTGTTTTTT
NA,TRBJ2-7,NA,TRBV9,CASSRGGYEQYF,TGTGCCAGCAGCAGGGGGGGCTACGAGCAGTACTTC
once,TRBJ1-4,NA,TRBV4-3,CASSSTPRRLFF,TGCGCCAGCAGCTCGACACCCCGAAGACTGTTTTTT
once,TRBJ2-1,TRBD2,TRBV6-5,CASRFSGALYNEQFF,TGTGCCAGCAGATTTAGCGGGGCCCTCTACAATGAGCAGTTCTTC
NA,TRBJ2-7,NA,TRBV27,CASSSSYEQYF,TGTGCCAGCAGTTCATCCTACGAGCAGTACTTC
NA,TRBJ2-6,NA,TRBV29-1,CSVQGSGANVLTF,TGCAGCGTCCAGGGGAGCGGGGCCAACGTCCTGACTTTC
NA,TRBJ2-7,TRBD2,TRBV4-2,CASSQVSGVSYEQYF,TGTGCCAGCAGCCAAGTTAGCGGGGTATCCTACGAGCAGTACTTC
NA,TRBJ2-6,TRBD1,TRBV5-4,CASSLDRGSAGANVLTF,TGTGCCAGCAGCCTGGACAGGGGATCAGCTGGGGCCAACGTCCTGACTTTC
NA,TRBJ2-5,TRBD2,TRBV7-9,CASSQGLAGTETQYF,TGTGCCAGCAGCCAAGGACTAGCGGGAACAGAGACCCAGTACTTC
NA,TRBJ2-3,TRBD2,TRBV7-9,CAITPTSSDTQYF,TGTGCCATAACGCCGACTAGCAGCGATACGCAGTATTTT
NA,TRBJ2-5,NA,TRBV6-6,CASSQHVGEETQYF,TGTGCCAGCAGCCAACACGTGGGGGAGGAGACCCAGTACTTC
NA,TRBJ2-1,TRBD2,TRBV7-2,CASSLHSGRWEFF,TGTGCCAGCAGCTTACATAGCGGGAGGTGGGAGTTCTTC
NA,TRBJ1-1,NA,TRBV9,CASSVAAANTEAFF,TGTGCCAGCAGCGTAGCTGCGGCCAACACAGAAGCTTTCTTT
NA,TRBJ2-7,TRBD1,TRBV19,CASSIDTRGPYEQYF,TGTGCCAGTAGTATAGATACCAGGGGGCCCTACGAGCAGTACTTC
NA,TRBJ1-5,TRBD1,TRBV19,CASSILQGADQPQHF,TGTGCCAGTAGTATTCTACAGGGGGCAGATCAGCCCCAGCATTTT
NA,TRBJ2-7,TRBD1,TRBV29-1,CSAVGQGKYEQYF,TGCAGCGCCGTGGGACAGGGGAAGTACGAGCAGTACTTC
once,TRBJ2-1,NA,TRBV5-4,CASSTEYHANEQFF,TGTGCCAGCAGCACGGAGTATCATGCCAATGAGCAGTTCTTC
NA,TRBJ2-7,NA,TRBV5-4,CASSLGGQPYEQYF,TGTGCCAGCAGCTTGGGCGGACAGCCATACGAGCAGTACTTC
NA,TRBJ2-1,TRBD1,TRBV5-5,CASTNGAGTGGYNEQFF,TGTGCCAGCACCAATGGGGCCGGGACAGGGGGTTACAATGAGCAGTTCTTC